The next 28 T cell receptor beta chains were all read from a single sample in a study of blood T cell repertoires in COVID-19. TCRdb's copy holds only in-frame clones and misses some; the assay was immunoSEQ multiplex PCR. Of about 200,000 clones in the sample, roughly 88% were seen once. The sequencing sample was made of peripheral blood. Source of these receptors: a man in his fifties or sixties with active or convalescent COVID-19.

This rearrangement joins TRBV6-5 to TRBJ2-1; 7 bases line up with TRBD2. Germline CDR1 reads MNHEY; CDR2 reads SVGAGI. V lost 9 bases, J lost 5 bases, and 13 bases stayed unmatched. The CDR3 totals 15 residues. CDR3 DNA sequence: TGTGCCAGGCCGTTGGTGGGGGAGGGAGACAATGAGCAGTTCTTC. Its translation: CARPLVGEGDNEQFF.

This clone was counted once. This rearrangement joins TRBV2 to TRBJ1-5; D is unresolved. Trimming left V 6 bases short and J 0 bases short, with 12 bases between. Germline assignment: CDR1 SNHLY and CDR2 FYNNEI. The CDR3 contains 15 residues. The CDR3 DNA reads TGTGCCAGCAGCAACGGGAGATATAGCAATCAGCCCCAGCATTTT. It translates to CASSNGRYSNQPQHF.

CDR3 DNA: TGCGCCAGCAGCCAGCCGCGGCGGGGGTCTGGCACAGATACGCAGTATTTT. Translation: CASSQPRRGSGTDTQYF. J is TRBJ2-3 and V is TRBV4-1; TRBD2 agrees at 7 bases. Germline V gene sequence: CDR1 MGHRA, CDR2 YSYEKL. CDR3 length: 17 amino acids. V shed 3 bases and J 1 base; nucleotides not matched to a gene: 10.

V is TRBV6-2 or TRBV6-3 and J is TRBJ1-5; TRBD1 might be the D (5 bases). CDR1 and CDR2 from the germline V gene are MNHEY and SVGEGT. V was cut by 0 bases and J by 5 bases, with 8 bases left in between. This CDR3 spans 14 amino acids. CDR3 region: CASSYSGGDQPQHF. Written as DNA, the CDR3 is TGTGCCAGCAGTTACTCGGGGGGGGATCAGCCCCAGCATTTT.

The chain joins TRBV5-1 to TRBJ2-2, with D perhaps matching TRBD1 (6 bases). The V gene's germline CDR1 is SGHRS and CDR2 YFSETQ. The germline V and J ends were trimmed by 6 bases and 5 bases, with 11 bases remaining between them. This CDR3 has 13 residues. CDR3 in DNA: TGCGCCAGCAAAGGGGGTGATACCGGGGAGCTGTTTTTT. This translates into CASKGGDTGELFF.

This sequence joins TRBV5-4 and TRBJ2-2, with 10 positions matching TRBD1. CDR1 is SGHNT, CDR2 YYREEE, per germline (reference sequence). The CDR3 is made up of 13 amino acids. The V and J ends lost 4 bases and 8 bases, in that order; junction bases with no gene match: 2. CDR3 residues: CASSRDRGGELFF. CDR3 bases: TGTGCCAGCAGCAGGGACAGGGGAGGGGAGCTGTTTTTT.

V usage is TRBV29-1 and J usage is TRBJ1-2; the D gene is possibly TRBD1 (5 bases). The CDR3 spans 10 residues. CDR1 is SQVTM, CDR2 ANQGSEA, per germline. V lost 4 bases and J lost 8, with 8 bases in between. CDR3 coding DNA: TGCAGCGTTGGAAGGGGAGGCTACACCTTC. This translates into CSVGRGGYTF.

The V and J genes are TRBV21-1 and TRBJ2-6; the table's D call, TRBD2, was not checked against the DNA. TRBV21-1 is flagged as a pseudogene. The length of the CDR3 is 23 residues. As DNA, the CDR3 is TGTGCCAGCAGCAAAGTGGTTCTCTCGGTTAGACTAGCGGGAGTCTCTGGGGCCAACGTCCTGACTTTC. As protein: CASSKVVLSVRLAGVSGANVLTF.

The genes are TRBV6-5 and TRBJ1-2, with a possible D match to TRBD1 (6 bases). V was trimmed by 9 bases and J by 2 bases, leaving 13 bases between them. From germline, CDR1 is MNHEY and CDR2 SVGAGI. The length of the CDR3 is 13 residues. The CDR3 sequence is CASIPGQNYGYTF. The DNA for the CDR3 is TGTGCCAGTATCCCTGGACAGAACTATGGCTACACCTTC.

This chain joins TRBV7-8 and TRBJ1-2; D uncertain. The CDR3 has 13 residues. The V gene lost 2 bases and the J gene lost 2 bases, with 6 bases spanning the gap. Germline loops: CDR1 SGHVS, CDR2 FQNEAQ. CDR3 bases: TGTGCCAGCAGCTTATGGCAGAACTATGGCTACACCTTC. Translated: CASSLWQNYGYTF.

The chain joins TRBV7-2 to TRBJ1-5, with 12 bases aligning to TRBD1. The CDR3 totals 15 residues. Trimming cost V 4 bases and J 5 bases; bases outside gene matches: 3. The germline V gene encodes CDR1 SGHTA and CDR2 FQGNSA. The CDR3, as DNA: TGTGCCAGCAGCTCCGGGACAGGGGGCCATCAGCCCCAGCATTTT. It encodes CASSSGTGGHQPQHF.

The chain is built from TRBV30 and TRBJ2-5; 7 bases are a match to TRBD2. V was clipped by 3 bases and J by 4 bases; unmatched bases: 5. The CDR3 covers 13 residues. The V gene's germline CDR1 is GTSNPN and CDR2 SVGIG (reference sequence). The CDR3 bases are TGTGCCTGGAGGGTGGGAGGGTTAGAGACCCAGTACTTC. Translating gives CAWRVGGLETQYF. Full variable domain (missing parts from reference TRBV30 and TRBJ2-5): SQTIHQWPATLVQPVGSPLSLECTVEGTSNPNLYWYRQAAGRGLQLLFYSVGIGQISSEVPQNLSASRPQDRQFILSSKKLLLSDSGFYLCAWRVGGLETQYFGPGTRLLVL.

Notes on this clone: Other nucleotide sequences in the sample specify the same CDR3. V gene TRBV5-1 combines with J gene TRBJ1-2; a weak D match, TRBD1 (6 bases). The V end lost 4 bases, the J end lost 2 bases, and 12 bases lay between the germline ends. Germline-derived CDR1 and CDR2 are SGHRS and YFSETQ. The CDR3 consists of 14 residues. The CDR3 DNA reads as TGCGCCAGCAGCCTTACCCAGGGGAACTATGGCTACACCTTC. Protein: CASSLTQGNYGYTF.

This chain links TRBV9 with TRBJ1-5, with TRBD1 as a possible D gene (6 bases). Germline-derived CDR1 and CDR2 are SGDLS and YYNGEE. The CDR3 length is 15 residues. Trimming took 2 bases from V and 6 from J, leaving 15 bases between them. CDR3 DNA sequence: TGTGCCAGCAGCGTTGGGATTGACAGGCGTCAGCCCCAGCATTTT. Protein product: CASSVGIDRRQPQHF.

This CDR3 is CASSTYSSVDGYTF. For the CDR3, the DNA is TGTGCCAGCAGCACGTACAGCTCAGTTGATGGCTACACCTTC. The chain couples TRBV14 to TRBJ1-2; D ambiguous. The germline V gene has CDR1 SGHDN and CDR2 FVKESK. The CDR3 spans 14 residues. V shed 5 bases and J shed 6 bases, with 16 bases lying between them.

This clone came up once. J is TRBJ2-5 and V is TRBV7-9, with 11 bases matching TRBD2. Germline CDR1 is SEHNR and CDR2 is FQNEAQ (reference sequence). V shed 4 bases, J shed 2 bases, and the junction held 6 bases outside the gene matches. The CDR3 spans 16 residues. CDR3 protein: CASSSFRLAGQETQYF. As DNA, the CDR3 is TGTGCCAGCAGCTCCTTCCGACTAGCGGGGCAAGAGACCCAGTACTTC.

The chain couples TRBV6-2 or TRBV6-3 to TRBJ2-3; D is unresolved. With 5 bases removed from V and 5 bases from J, the gap between germline ends came to 5 bases. CDR1 and CDR2 (germline): MNHEY, SVGEGT. The CDR3 consists of 11 residues. The CDR3 DNA reads as TGTGCCAGCAGTAGAGGAGATACGCAGTATTTT. Residues: CASSRGDTQYF.

J is TRBJ2-3 and V is TRBV27; 8 bases map to TRBD2. The V and J ends lost 5 bases and 1 base, in that order; junction bases with no gene match: 5. CDR1 is MNHEY, CDR2 SMNVEV, per germline (reference sequence). The CDR3 has 15 residues. CDR3 residues: CASSPLTSGTDTQYF. Here the CDR3 DNA reads TGTGCCAGCAGTCCCCTGACTAGCGGCACAGATACGCAGTATTTT.

The chain joins TRBV7-2 to TRBJ2-1, with 13 bases that match TRBD2. The V and J ends lost 7 bases and 8 bases, in that order; junction bases with no gene match: 11. Germline V lookup: CDR1 SGHTA, CDR2 FQGNSA. The CDR3 length is 16 residues. CDR3 sequence reads: CASTDRTSGSGDEQFF. The CDR3 coding sequence is TGTGCCAGCACCGATCGGACTAGCGGGAGTGGGGATGAGCAGTTCTTC.

The chain combines TRBV7-9 with TRBJ1-2; TRBD1 aligns across 8 bases. Trimming at V came to 1 base and at J to 4 bases, leaving 8 bases not matched to a gene. This CDR3 region has 16 residues. Germline loops: CDR1 SEHNR, CDR2 FQNEAQ (reference sequence). CDR3 nucleotides: TGTGCCAGCAGCTTAGTGTCTCAGGGGGCCGGCTATGGCTACACCTTC. Translating it yields CASSLVSQGAGYGYTF.

About this clone: Relative to the germline gene, one junction end is altered; a read error may explain this. The chain recombines TRBV7-9 with TRBJ2-1, with 9 nucleotides matching TRBD2. Germline CDR1 and CDR2: SEHNR and FQNEAQ (reference sequence). The CDR3 length is 15 residues. CDR3 DNA: TGTGCCAGCACCTTATTTGGCGGGAGGGAAGGTGAGCAGTTCTTC. Protein: CASTLFGGREGEQFF. The full variable domain, with the rest looked up from reference TRBV7-9 and TRBJ2-1, is DTGVSQNPRHKITKRGQNVTFRCDPISEHNRLYWYRQTLGQGPEFLTYFQNEAQLEKSRLLSDRFSAERPKGSFSTLEIQRTEQGDSAMYLCASTLFGGREGEQFFGPGTRLTVL.

The rearrangement joins TRBV7-8 to TRBJ1-6, with D unclear. This CDR3 region has 14 residues. V lost 5 bases to trimming and J lost 1 base, with 6 bases between them. Germline CDR1 is SGHVS and CDR2 is FQNEAQ. The CDR3 protein is CASSRGSYNSPLHF. For the CDR3, the DNA is TGTGCCAGCAGCCGCGGGTCCTATAATTCACCCCTCCACTTT.

The gene calls are TRBV9 and TRBJ1-2; 10 bases are shared with TRBD1. The germline V gene has CDR1 SGDLS and CDR2 YYNGEE. Germline trimming cut 4 bases from V and 3 bases from J; bases unmatched to any gene: 9. There are 16 residues in the CDR3. In DNA form, the CDR3 reads TGTGCCAGCAGCCCCCAAACCGGGACAGGGGACTATGGCTACACCTTC. This codes for CASSPQTGTGDYGYTF.

The rearrangement joins TRBV5-1 to TRBJ1-5; 8 bases are a match to TRBD1. The CDR3 has 14 amino acids. The germline V gene encodes CDR1 SGHRS and CDR2 YFSETQ. Trimming cost V 4 bases and J 5 bases; bases outside gene matches: 5. The CDR3 loop reads CASSPGGYDQPQHF. Written as DNA, the CDR3 is TGCGCCAGCAGCCCAGGGGGCTACGATCAGCCCCAGCATTTT. Full variable domain (rest looked up from reference TRBV5-1 and TRBJ1-5): KAGVTQTPRYLIKTRGQQVTLSCSPISGHRSVSWYQQTPGQGLQFLFEYFSETQRNKGNFPGRFSGRQFSNSRSEMNVSTLELGDSALYLCASSPGGYDQPQHFGDGTRLSIL.

This rearrangement joins TRBV4-3 to TRBJ1-1; no clear D. The V gene lost 4 bases and the J gene lost 4 bases, with 10 bases spanning the gap. CDR3 size: 13 residues. Germline lookup yields CDR1 LGHNA and CDR2 YSLEER. This CDR3 reads CASSPLPATEAFF. In nucleotides, the CDR3 is TGCGCCAGCAGCCCACTACCGGCCACTGAAGCTTTCTTT.

The table lists this clone with a few counts. The chain recombines TRBV7-8 with TRBJ2-7; 9 positions agree with TRBD1. Looked up from germline, CDR1 is SGHVS and CDR2 is FQNEAQ. V was clipped by 1 base and J by 3 bases; unmatched bases: 4. CDR3 length: 15 residues. The CDR3 nucleotides read TGTGCCAGCAGCTTAGGGGGACAGGGAGGCTACGAGCAGTACTTC. Translated: CASSLGGQGGYEQYF.

The chain employs TRBV7-2 and TRBJ2-6; D is unresolved. Trimming removed 4 bases from V and 3 bases from J, with 10 bases in between. The CDR3 has 15 amino acids. The germline V gene encodes CDR1 SGHTA and CDR2 FQGNSA. In DNA form, the CDR3 reads TGTGCCAGCAGCTACACCCGTTTTGGGGCCAACGTCCTGACTTTC. Protein: CASSYTRFGANVLTF.

The chain is built from TRBV23-1 and TRBJ1-1, with 7 bases fitting TRBD1. TRBV23-1 is designated an ORF whose function remains uncertain. Germline trimming cut 2 bases from V and 0 bases from J; bases unmatched to any gene: 9. The length of the CDR3 is 17 residues. The CDR3 region has the DNA TGCGCCAGCAGTCAACCCAGACAGGGTAACATGAACACTGAAGCTTTCTTT. It yields the protein CASSQPRQGNMNTEAFF.